The 17 T cell receptor beta chains below were found in one sample sequenced in a study of blood T cell repertoires in COVID-19. The method was immunoSEQ multiplex PCR; TCRdb's version includes in-frame clones alone and lacks a portion of them. In the table there are 150,000 to 180,000 clones, 80% of which are singletons. Sequencing used peripheral blood. The source of these receptors is a man in his 60s with acute or convalescent COVID-19.

The chain links TRBV3-1 (or the pseudogene TRBV3-2) to TRBJ1-2; maybe TRBD1 (6 bases). Germline V gene sequence: CDR1 LGHDT, CDR2 YNNKEL (reference sequence). This CDR3 is 14 amino acids long. The ends were cut back, 9 bases at V and 5 bases at J, with 19 bases in the middle. The CDR3 here is CASYRQGNGYGYTF. DNA for the CDR3: TGTGCCAGTTATCGCCAGGGGAATGGATATGGCTACACCTTC.

This rearrangement joins TRBV18 to TRBJ1-5; D remains unclear. Per the germline V gene, CDR1 is KGHSH and CDR2 is LQKENI. V lost 2 bases and J lost 4, with 6 bases in between. CDR3 length: 13 residues. The CDR3 coding sequence is TGTGCCAGCTCACCAGCGGGAAATCAGCCCCAGCATTTT. Translation gives CASSPAGNQPQHF.

The chain carries TRBV19 and TRBJ2-2; TRBD2 matches at 12 bases. The CDR3 contains 17 residues. Germline-derived CDR1 and CDR2 are LNHDA and SQIVND (reference sequence). Trimming at V came to 3 bases and at J to 2 bases, leaving 4 bases not matched to a gene. The CDR3 DNA follows: TGTGCCAGTAGTATGACTAGCGGGGGCCGCAACACCGGGGAGCTGTTTTTT. Translating it yields CASSMTSGGRNTGELFF. Filled out from reference TRBV19 and TRBJ2-2, the complete variable domain reads DGGITQSPKYLFRKEGQNVTLSCEQNLNHDAMYWYRQDPGQGLRLIYYSQIVNDFQKGDIAEGYSVSREKKESFPLTVTSAQKNPTAFYLCASSMTSGGRNTGELFFGEGSRLTVL.

This clone appeared a single time. The V and J genes are TRBV6-6 and TRBJ2-7, with 10 bases aligning to TRBD1. This CDR3 is built from 14 residues. Per germline, CDR1 MNHNY and CDR2 SVGAGI (reference sequence). Losses at the gene ends were 3 bases for V and 5 bases for J; bases not matched to a gene: 4. The CDR3 DNA follows: TGTGCCAGCAGTTATTTGACAGGGGGCCACGAGCAGTACTTC. The encoded protein is CASSYLTGGHEQYF.

This chain uses TRBV6-2 or TRBV6-3 with TRBJ1-1; no definite D call. Germline V CDR1 and CDR2: MNHEY, SVGEGT. This CDR3 is built from 13 residues. Trimming took 5 bases from V and 7 from J, leaving 14 bases between them. CDR3 nucleotides: TGTGCCAGCAGTAACCCCCCGAGTCTTGAAGCTTTCTTT. Encoded protein: CASSNPPSLEAFF.

The chain recombines TRBV4-1 with TRBJ1-2, with D maybe TRBD1 (5 bases). This CDR3 has 15 amino acids. Per the germline V gene, CDR1 is MGHRA and CDR2 is YSYEKL. V lost 5 bases and J 8 bases, leaving 21 bases between the germline ends. Here the CDR3 reads CASSNLIVGGGGYTF. The CDR3 DNA reads as TGCGCCAGCAGCAACCTAATTGTCGGGGGGGGAGGCTACACCTTC.

This sequence joins TRBV14 and TRBJ2-7; the match to TRBD2 covers 13 bases. This CDR3 region has 17 residues. V trimming: 1 base; J trimming: 2 bases; junction bases outside the gene matches: 5. Per the germline V gene, CDR1 is SGHDN and CDR2 is FVKESK. CDR3 residues: CASSQVFTSGRAYEQYF. Written as DNA, the CDR3 is TGTGCCAGCAGCCAAGTTTTCACTAGCGGGAGGGCCTACGAGCAGTACTTC.

The chain uses TRBV12-3 or TRBV12-4 and TRBJ2-7, with 8 bases lining up with TRBD1. Trimming at V came to 7 bases and at J to 2 bases, leaving 4 bases not matched to a gene. This CDR3 has 13 residues. The DNA for the CDR3 is TGTGCCAGCACCCAGGGGGCCCCCTACGAGCAGTACTTC. Its protein is CASTQGAPYEQYF.

This rearrangement joins TRBV20-1 to TRBJ2-3; 10 bases align to TRBD2. Germline V gene sequence: CDR1 DFQATT, CDR2 SNEGSKA (reference sequence). This CDR3 has 11 amino acids. The DNA of the CDR3 is TGCAGGAGCGGGAGGGCCGATACGCAGTATTTT. This encodes CRSGRADTQYF.

This sequence joins TRBV6-6 and TRBJ2-2; 9 bases are shared with TRBD1. Trimming took 5 bases from V and 4 from J; bases not matched to a gene: 17. CDR1 MNHNY and CDR2 SVGAGI come from the germline V gene (reference sequence). CDR3 length equals 19 residues. The CDR3 region has the DNA TGTGCCAGCAGTCTGAGACCCCTTAGGACAGGGGCGGGCACCGGGGAGCTGTTTTTT. It specifies CASSLRPLRTGAGTGELFF.

This clone has just a few counts. This chain connects TRBV4-3 to TRBJ2-2; 13 positions match TRBD2. CDR3 length: 19 residues. Germline lookup yields CDR1 LGHNA and CDR2 YSLEER. Unmatched junction bases numbered 6, after V lost 1 base and J lost 1 base. The CDR3, as DNA: TGCGCCAGCAGCCAAGCCTCGGGACTAGCGGGGTTGAACACCGGGGAGCTGTTTTTT. Its translation is CASSQASGLAGLNTGELFF.

This clone was counted once. This chain links TRBV5-1 with TRBJ2-3; 7 nucleotides match TRBD2. Germline assignment: CDR1 SGHRS and CDR2 YFSETQ. The CDR3 runs 15 residues. The V and J ends lost 0 bases and 2 bases, in that order; junction bases with no gene match: 3. The DNA of the CDR3 is TGCGCCAGCAGCTTGGCCGGGGGGACCACAGATACGCAGTATTTT. It encodes CASSLAGGTTDTQYF.

This chain joins TRBV4-2 and TRBJ1-4, with D tentatively TRBD1 (5 bases). Germline V lookup: CDR1 LGHNA, CDR2 YNFKEQ. Trimming cost V 1 base and J 1 base, with 16 bases left between them. This CDR3 spans 18 amino acids. The CDR3: CASSQALGGTGTNEKLFF. In DNA form, the CDR3 reads TGTGCCAGCAGCCAAGCCTTGGGAGGGACTGGAACTAATGAAAAACTGTTTTTT.

This chain joins TRBV5-4 and TRBJ2-3; 12 nucleotides line up with TRBD2. The germline gives CDR1 SGHNT, CDR2 YYREEE (reference sequence). The CDR3 spans 16 residues. With 4 bases clipped from V and 6 bases from J, the junction kept 9 bases outside the gene matches. The CDR3 is CASSPGLAGQGDTQYF. CDR3 bases: TGTGCCAGCAGCCCCGGACTAGCGGGACAAGGGGATACGCAGTATTTT.

Only a few counts were recorded for this clone. The rearrangement uses TRBV2 and TRBJ1-4, with a weak D call TRBD1 (5 bases). The germline V and J ends were trimmed by 2 bases and 5 bases, with 12 bases remaining between them. The V gene's germline CDR1 is SNHLY and CDR2 FYNNEI. There are 15 residues in the CDR3. DNA of the CDR3: TGTGCCAGCAGTGAATTGGGGCGAGAGAATGAAAAACTGTTTTTT. Translated, it gives CASSELGRENEKLFF.

This clone was detected once. This chain links TRBV29-1 with TRBJ1-4; a weak D match, TRBD1 (5 bases). V was shortened by 4 bases and J by 4 bases, with 10 bases between the two germline ends. This CDR3 contains 13 residues. Germline V lookup: CDR1 SQVTM, CDR2 ANQGSEA. The CDR3 nucleotides read TGCAGCGTTGTAGGGCAGGGTAATGAAAAACTGTTTTTT. Encoded protein: CSVVGQGNEKLFF.

This clone was picked up one time. The J gene is TRBJ2-2, the V gene TRBV5-1, with 7 bases fitting TRBD2. The CDR3 consists of 16 residues. With V trimmed by 0 bases and J by 0 bases, 2 bases remained unmatched. The germline V gene has CDR1 SGHRS and CDR2 YFSETQ. CDR3 sequence: CASSLGAGSNTGELFF. CDR3 bases: TGCGCCAGCAGCTTGGGAGCGGGGTCGAACACCGGGGAGCTGTTTTTT.